This T cell receptor (beta chain) is drawn from a study of blood T cell repertoires in COVID-19. TCRdb's table, derived via immunoSEQ multiplex PCR, lists solely in-frame clones and lacks some. The sample yields about 130,000 clones, more than 70% seen once. Trimming removed 4 bases from V and 3 bases from J; junction bases left unmatched: 5. The CDR3 is 16 amino acids. Germline V gene sequence: CDR1 SGHRS, CDR2 YFSETQ. This receptor was taken from a woman in her thirties who had recovered from COVID-19. What was sequenced was peripheral blood. The rearrangement links TRBV5-1 to TRBJ2-3; TRBD2 aligns across 13 bases. This chain's CDR3 is CASSLTSGGATDTQYF. In nucleotides, the CDR3 is TGCGCCAGCAGCCTCACTAGCGGGGGGGCGACAGATACGCAGTATTTT.